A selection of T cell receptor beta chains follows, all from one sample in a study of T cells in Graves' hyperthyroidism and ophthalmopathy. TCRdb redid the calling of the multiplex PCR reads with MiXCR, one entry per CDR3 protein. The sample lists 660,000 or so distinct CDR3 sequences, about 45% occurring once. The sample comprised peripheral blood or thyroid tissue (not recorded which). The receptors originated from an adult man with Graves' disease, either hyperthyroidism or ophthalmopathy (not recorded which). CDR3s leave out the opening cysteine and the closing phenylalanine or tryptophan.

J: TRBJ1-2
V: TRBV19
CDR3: ASSTGQENYGYT

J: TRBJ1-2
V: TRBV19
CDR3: ASSRGLPEGYT

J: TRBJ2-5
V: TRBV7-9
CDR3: ASSLVVPETQY

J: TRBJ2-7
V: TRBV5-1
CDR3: ASSLAAGLTSYEQY

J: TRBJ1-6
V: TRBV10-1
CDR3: ASETQGARLNSPLH

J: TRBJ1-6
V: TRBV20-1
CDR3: SARGRASPLH

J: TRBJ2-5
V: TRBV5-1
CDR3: ASSLYYQETQY

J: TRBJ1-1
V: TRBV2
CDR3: ASSQRSPWGAEAF

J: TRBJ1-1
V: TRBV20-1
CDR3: SASTQGDTEAF

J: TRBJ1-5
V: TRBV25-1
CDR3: ASSDSGGDNQPQH

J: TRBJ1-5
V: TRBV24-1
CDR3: ATSEAGANQPQH

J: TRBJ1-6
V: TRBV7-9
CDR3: ASSLDPDSPLH

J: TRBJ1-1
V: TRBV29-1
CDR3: SVEIFDREAF

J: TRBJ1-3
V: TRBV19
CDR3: ASTIGLGRTSSSGNTIY

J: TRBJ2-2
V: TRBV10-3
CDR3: AIRPSDHSDTGELF

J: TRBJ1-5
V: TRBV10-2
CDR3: ASHADSNQPQH

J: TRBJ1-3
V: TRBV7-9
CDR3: ASSQGTGRNTIY

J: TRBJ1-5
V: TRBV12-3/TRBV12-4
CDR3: ASSLGTGLYQPQH

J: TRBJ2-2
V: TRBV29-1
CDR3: SVKHRGTGELF

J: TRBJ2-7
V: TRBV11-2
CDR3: ASSLGHGSYEQY

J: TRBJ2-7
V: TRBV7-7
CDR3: ASSPAGVYEQY

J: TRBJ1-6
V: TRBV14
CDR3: ASSQERPTADYNSPLH

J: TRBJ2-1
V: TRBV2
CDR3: ASSESASGRYNEQF

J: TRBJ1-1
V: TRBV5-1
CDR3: ASSWTGLAGTEAF

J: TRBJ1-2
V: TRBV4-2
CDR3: ASSQESRGDYGYT

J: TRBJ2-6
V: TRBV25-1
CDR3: ARGPGANVLT

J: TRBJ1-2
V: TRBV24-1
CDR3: ATSDSTGTNYGYT

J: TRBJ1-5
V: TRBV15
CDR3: ATSSERRDRQPQH

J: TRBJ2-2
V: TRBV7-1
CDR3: ASSSEPGQGRSRGELF

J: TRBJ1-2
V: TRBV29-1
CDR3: SVDGAWGYT

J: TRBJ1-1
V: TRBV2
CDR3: ASSDEWDTEAF

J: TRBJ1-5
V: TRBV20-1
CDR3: SARETISNQPQH

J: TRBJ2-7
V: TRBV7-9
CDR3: ASSVGTGPSYEQY

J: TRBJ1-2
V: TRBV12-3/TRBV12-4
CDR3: ASRFQGGDYGYT

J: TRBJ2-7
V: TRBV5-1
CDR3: ASSLRAGGASDEQY

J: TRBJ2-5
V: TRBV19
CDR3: ASSARWASEGGETQY

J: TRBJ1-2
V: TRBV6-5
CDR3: ASSYRQGGYGYT

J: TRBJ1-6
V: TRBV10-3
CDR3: AICSATAVSSYNSPLH

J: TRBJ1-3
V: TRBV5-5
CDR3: ASRKTGNTIY

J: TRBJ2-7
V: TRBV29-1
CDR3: SILTPADYEQY

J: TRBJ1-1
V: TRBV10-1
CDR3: ASSGNRGEGTEAF

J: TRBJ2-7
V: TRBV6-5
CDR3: ASSEVDGYEQY

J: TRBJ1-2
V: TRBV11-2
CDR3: ASSWAGDYGYT

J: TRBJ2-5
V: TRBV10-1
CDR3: ASSEVAGETQY

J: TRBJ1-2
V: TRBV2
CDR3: ASSQDFSGNYGYT

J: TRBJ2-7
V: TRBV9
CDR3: ASSVGVGGSYEQY

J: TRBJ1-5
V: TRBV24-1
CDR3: ASSPPPPQH

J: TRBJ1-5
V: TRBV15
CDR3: ATSRVGTGGFQPQH

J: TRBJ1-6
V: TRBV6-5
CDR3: ASRFPGANNSPLH

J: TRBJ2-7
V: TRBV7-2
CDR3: ASSHWQGADISYEQY

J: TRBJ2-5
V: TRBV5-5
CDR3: ASSYRDRGETQY

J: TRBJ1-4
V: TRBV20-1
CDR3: SARLGFTNEKLF

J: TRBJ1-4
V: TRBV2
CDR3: AGSEEKLF

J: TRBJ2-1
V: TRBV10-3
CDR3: ATSGSYNEQF

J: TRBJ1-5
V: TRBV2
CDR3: ASSEARTPQH

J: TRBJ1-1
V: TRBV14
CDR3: ASSQLRNTEAS

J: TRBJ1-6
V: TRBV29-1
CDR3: STQGRRGNSPLH

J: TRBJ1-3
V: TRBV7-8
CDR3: ASSKVRAATGNTIY

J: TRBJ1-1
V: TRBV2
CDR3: ASSGGTGNTEAF